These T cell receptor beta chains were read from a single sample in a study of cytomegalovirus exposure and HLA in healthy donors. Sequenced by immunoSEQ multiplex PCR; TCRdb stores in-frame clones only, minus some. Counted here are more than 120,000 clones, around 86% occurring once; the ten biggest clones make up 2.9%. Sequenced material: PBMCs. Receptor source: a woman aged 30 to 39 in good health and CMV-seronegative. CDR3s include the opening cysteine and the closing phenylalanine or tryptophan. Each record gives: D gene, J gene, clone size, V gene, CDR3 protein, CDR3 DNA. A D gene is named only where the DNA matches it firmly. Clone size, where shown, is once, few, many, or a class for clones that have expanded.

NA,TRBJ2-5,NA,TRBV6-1,CASSEFRGQETQYF,TGTGCCAGCAGTGAATTTCGGGGCCAAGAGACCCAGTACTTC
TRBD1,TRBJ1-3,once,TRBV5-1,CASRSGTGGDGNTIYF,TGCGCCAGCAGGTCCGGGACAGGGGGCGATGGAAACACCATATATTTT
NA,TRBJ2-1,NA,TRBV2,CASSVPDSSSYNEQFF,TGTGCCAGCAGTGTGCCGGACAGCAGCTCCTACAATGAGCAGTTCTTC
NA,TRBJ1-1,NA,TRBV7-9,CASSLFEHTEAFF,TGTGCCAGCAGCTTATTCGAGCATACTGAAGCTTTCTTT
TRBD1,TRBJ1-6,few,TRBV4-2,CASSQDPGQGFSPLHF,TGTGCCAGCAGCCAAGATCCGGGACAGGGGTTTTCACCCCTCCACTTT
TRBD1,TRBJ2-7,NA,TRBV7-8,CASSSSIPGQVAYEQYF,TGTGCCAGCAGCTCATCCATTCCCGGACAGGTTGCCTACGAGCAGTACTTC
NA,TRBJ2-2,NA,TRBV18,CASSPRPGAAGELFF,TGTGCCAGCTCACCACGGCCAGGGGCGGCCGGGGAGCTGTTTTTT
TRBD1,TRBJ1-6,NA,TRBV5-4,CASSFGQGAAYNSPLHF,TGTGCCAGCAGCTTCGGCCAGGGGGCCGCCTATAATTCACCCCTCCACTTT
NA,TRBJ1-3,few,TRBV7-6,CASSGGGNTIYF,TGTGCCAGCTCCGGGGGGGGAAACACCATATATTTT
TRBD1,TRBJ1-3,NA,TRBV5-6,CASSRRQGAGNTIYF,TGTGCCAGCAGCAGACGACAGGGGGCTGGAAACACCATATATTTT
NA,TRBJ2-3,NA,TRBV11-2,CASSPRLGWGTDTQYF,TGTGCCAGCAGCCCACGACTAGGGTGGGGCACAGATACGCAGTATTTT
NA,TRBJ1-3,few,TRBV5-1,CASSLQQGENTIYF,TGCGCCAGCAGCTTGCAGCAGGGTGAAAACACCATATATTTT
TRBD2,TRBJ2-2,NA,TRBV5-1,CASSDGLAPFTGELFF,TGCGCCAGCAGCGATGGACTAGCCCCCTTCACCGGGGAGCTGTTTTTT
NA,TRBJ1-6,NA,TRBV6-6,CASTLTPGLNSPLHF,TGTGCCAGCACCCTTACCCCGGGATTAAATTCACCCCTCCACTTT
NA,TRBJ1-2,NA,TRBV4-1,CASSQDPLGSAIYGYTF,TGCGCCAGCAGCCAAGACCCCTTGGGCAGTGCAATCTATGGCTACACCTTC
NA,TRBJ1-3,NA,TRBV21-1,CASSTRGDRNTIYF,TGTGCCAGCAGCACCCGGGGGGATAGAAACACCATATATTTT
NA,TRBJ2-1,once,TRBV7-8,CASSSHSRDEQFF,TGTGCCAGCAGCTCTCATTCCAGGGATGAGCAGTTCTTC
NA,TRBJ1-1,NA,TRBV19,CASSTQGGTEAFF,TGTGCCAGTAGTACACAGGGTGGGACTGAAGCTTTCTTT
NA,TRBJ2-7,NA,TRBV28,CALQGHSSYEQYF,TGTGCCCTCCAGGGCCACAGCTCCTACGAGCAGTACTTC
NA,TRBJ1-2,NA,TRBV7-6,CASSLGVWGQHTNYGYTF,TGTGCCAGCAGCTTAGGTGTATGGGGGCAGCATACTAACTATGGCTACACCTTC
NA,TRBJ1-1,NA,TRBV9,CASSPLARDTEAFF,TGTGCCAGCTCGCCTCTGGCCAGGGACACTGAAGCTTTCTTT
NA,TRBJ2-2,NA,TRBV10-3,CAISYSGSGELFF,TGTGCCATCAGTTACAGCGGTTCCGGGGAGCTGTTTTTT
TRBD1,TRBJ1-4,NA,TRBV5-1,CASRMGQGALTNEKLFF,TGCGCCAGCAGGATGGGACAGGGGGCGCTAACTAATGAAAAACTGTTTTTT
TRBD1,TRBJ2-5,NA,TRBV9,CASSSGGGQQETQYF,TGTGCCAGCAGTTCAGGGGGTGGGCAACAAGAGACCCAGTACTTC
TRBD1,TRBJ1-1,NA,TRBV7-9,CASSPQGAEAFF,TGTGCCAGCAGCCCCCAGGGGGCAGAAGCTTTCTTT
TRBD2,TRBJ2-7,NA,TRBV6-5,CASNSGTNYFF,TGTGCCAGCAACTCCGGGACTAACTACTTCTTC
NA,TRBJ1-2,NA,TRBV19,CASLRRHDEATNYGYTF,TGTGCCAGCCTCCGACGACACGACGAAGCCACTAACTATGGCTACACCTTC
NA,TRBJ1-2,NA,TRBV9,CASRTAGVPYGYTF,TGTGCCAGCAGAACGGCAGGTGTTCCCTATGGCTACACCTTC
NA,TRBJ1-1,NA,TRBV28,CASSLSTGEAFF,TGTGCCAGCAGTTTAAGCACAGGTGAAGCTTTCTTT
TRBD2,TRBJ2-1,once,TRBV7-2,CASSPRWTSGNGDEQFF,TGTGCCAGCAGCCCAAGATGGACTAGCGGGAACGGCGATGAGCAGTTCTTC
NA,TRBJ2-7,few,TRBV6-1,CASSPGTNYEQYF,TGTGCCAGCAGTCCCGGGACAAACTACGAGCAGTACTTC
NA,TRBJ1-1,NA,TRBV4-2,CASSLLAGNTEAFF,TGTGCCAGCAGCCTCCTGGCGGGGAACACTGAAGCTTTCTTT
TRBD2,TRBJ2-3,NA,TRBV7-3,CASSSGLAGDFTDTQYF,TGTGCCAGCAGCTCCGGACTAGCGGGAGATTTCACAGATACGCAGTATTTT
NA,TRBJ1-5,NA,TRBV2,CASSVAKGTGNQPQHF,TGTGCCAGCAGTGTTGCAAAGGGGACTGGCAATCAGCCCCAGCATTTT
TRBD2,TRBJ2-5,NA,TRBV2,CASSEVSGRWAETQYF,TGTGCCAGCAGTGAAGTTAGCGGGAGATGGGCGGAGACCCAGTACTTC
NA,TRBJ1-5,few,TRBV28,CASSLWIRPKGGPVDQPQHF,TGTGCCAGCAGTTTATGGATCCGCCCTAAGGGGGGGCCCGTGGATCAGCCCCAGCATTTT